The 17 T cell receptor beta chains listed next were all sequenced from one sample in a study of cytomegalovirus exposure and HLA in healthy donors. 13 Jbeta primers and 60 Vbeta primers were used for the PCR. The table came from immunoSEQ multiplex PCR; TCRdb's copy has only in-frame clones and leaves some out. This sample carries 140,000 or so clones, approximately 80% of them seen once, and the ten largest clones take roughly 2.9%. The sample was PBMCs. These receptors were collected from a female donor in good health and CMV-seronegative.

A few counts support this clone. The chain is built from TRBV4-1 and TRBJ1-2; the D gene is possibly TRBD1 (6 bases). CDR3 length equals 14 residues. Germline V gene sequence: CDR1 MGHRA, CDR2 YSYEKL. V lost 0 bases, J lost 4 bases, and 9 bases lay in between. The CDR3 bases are TGCGCCAGCAGCCAAGACCGGACAGTCTATGGCTACACCTTC. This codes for CASSQDRTVYGYTF.

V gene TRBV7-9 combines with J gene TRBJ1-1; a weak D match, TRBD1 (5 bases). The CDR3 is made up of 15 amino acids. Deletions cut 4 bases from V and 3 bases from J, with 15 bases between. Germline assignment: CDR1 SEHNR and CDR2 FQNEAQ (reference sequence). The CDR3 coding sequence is TGTGCCAGCAGCTCGAACGACAGATTTTACACTGAAGCTTTCTTT. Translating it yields CASSSNDRFYTEAFF.

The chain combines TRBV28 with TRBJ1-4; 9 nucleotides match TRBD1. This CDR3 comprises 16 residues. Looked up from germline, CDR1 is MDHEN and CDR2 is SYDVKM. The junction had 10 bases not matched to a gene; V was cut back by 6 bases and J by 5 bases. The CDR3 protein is CASSLTGTGRNEKLFF. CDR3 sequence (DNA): TGTGCCAGCAGCCTCACCGGGACAGGGCGGAATGAAAAACTGTTTTTT.

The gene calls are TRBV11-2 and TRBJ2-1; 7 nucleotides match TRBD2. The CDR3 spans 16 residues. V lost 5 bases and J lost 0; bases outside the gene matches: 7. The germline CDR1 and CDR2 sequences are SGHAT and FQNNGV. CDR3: CASSERGGSSYNEQFF. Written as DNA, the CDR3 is TGTGCCAGCAGCGAGCGGGGCGGGAGCTCCTACAATGAGCAGTTCTTC.

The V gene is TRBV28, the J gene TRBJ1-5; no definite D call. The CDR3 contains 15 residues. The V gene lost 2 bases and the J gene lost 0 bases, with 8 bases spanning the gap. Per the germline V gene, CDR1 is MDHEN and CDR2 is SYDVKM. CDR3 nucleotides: TGTGCCAGCAGTTTAGGAGTGAATAGCAATCAGCCCCAGCATTTT. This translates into CASSLGVNSNQPQHF. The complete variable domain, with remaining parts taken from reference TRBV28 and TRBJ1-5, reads DVKVTQSSRYLVKRTGEKVFLECVQDMDHENMFWYRQDPGLGLRLIYFSYDVKMKEKGDIPEGYSVSREKKERFSLILESASTNQTSMYLCASSLGVNSNQPQHFGDGTRLSIL.

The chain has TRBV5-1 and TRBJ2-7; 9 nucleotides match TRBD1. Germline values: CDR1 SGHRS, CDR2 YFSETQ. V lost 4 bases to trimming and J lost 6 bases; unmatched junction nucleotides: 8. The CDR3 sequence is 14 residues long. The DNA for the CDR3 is TGCGCCAGCAGCCCCCGGACAGGGGAGGGCGAGCAGTACTTC. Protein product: CASSPRTGEGEQYF.

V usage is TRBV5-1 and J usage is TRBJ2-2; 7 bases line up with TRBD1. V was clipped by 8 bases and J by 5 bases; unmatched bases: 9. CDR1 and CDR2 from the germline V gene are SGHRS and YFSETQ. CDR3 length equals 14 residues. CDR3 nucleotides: TGCGCCAGTACGGACAGGCCAAGAACCGGGGAGCTGTTTTTT. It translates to CASTDRPRTGELFF.

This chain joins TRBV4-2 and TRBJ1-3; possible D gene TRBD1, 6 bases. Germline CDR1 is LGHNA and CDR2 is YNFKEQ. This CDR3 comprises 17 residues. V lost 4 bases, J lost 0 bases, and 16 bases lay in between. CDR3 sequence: CASSLYATGTSGNTIYF. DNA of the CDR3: TGTGCCAGCAGCCTTTACGCAACAGGGACCTCTGGAAACACCATATATTTT.

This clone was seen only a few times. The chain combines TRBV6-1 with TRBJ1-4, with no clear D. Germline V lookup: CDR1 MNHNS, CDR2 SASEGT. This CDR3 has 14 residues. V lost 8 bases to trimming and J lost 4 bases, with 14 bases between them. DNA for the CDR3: TGTGCCAGCTGTACCACAGCTCGTAATGAAAAACTGTTTTTT. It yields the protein CASCTTARNEKLFF.

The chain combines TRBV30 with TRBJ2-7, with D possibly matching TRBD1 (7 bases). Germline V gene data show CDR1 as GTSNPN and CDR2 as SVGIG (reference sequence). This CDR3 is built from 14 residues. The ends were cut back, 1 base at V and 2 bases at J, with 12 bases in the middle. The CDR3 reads CAWSGRGRTYEQYF. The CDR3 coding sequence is TGTGCCTGGAGTGGCAGGGGGAGGACCTACGAGCAGTACTTC.

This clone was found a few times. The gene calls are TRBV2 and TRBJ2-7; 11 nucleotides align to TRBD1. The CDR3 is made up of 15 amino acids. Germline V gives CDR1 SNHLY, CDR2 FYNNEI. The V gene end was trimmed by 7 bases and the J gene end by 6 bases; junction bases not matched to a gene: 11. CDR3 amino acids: CASTGGQGGFGEQYF. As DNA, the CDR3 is TGTGCCAGCACCGGGGGACAGGGGGGATTCGGCGAGCAGTACTTC.

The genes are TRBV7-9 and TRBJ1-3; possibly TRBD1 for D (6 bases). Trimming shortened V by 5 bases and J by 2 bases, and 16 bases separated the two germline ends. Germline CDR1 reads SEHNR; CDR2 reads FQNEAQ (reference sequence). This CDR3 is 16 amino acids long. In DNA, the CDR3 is TGTGCCAGCAGCGACGCGGCCTCAGGGGCTGGAAACACCATATATTTT. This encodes CASSDAASGAGNTIYF.

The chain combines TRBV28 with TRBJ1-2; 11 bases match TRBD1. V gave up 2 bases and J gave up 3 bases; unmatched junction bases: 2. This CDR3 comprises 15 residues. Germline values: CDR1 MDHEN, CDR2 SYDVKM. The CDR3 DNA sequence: TGTGCCAGCAGTTTAGGGGGACAGGGGGACTATGGCTACACCTTC. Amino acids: CASSLGGQGDYGYTF.

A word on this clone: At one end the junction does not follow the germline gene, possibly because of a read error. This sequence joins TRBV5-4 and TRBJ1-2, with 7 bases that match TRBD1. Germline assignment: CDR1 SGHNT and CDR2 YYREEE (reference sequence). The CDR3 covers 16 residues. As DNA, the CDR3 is TGTGCCAGCAACCGGGCGGGACAGTCTTTTAACTATGGCTACCCCTTC. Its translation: CASNRAGQSFNYGYPF.

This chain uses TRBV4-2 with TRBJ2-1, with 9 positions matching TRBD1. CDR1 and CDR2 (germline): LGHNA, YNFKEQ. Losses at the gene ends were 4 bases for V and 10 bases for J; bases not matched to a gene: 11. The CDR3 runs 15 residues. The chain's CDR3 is CASSRTGAQQWEQFF. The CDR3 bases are TGTGCCAGCAGCCGGACAGGGGCTCAGCAATGGGAGCAGTTCTTC.

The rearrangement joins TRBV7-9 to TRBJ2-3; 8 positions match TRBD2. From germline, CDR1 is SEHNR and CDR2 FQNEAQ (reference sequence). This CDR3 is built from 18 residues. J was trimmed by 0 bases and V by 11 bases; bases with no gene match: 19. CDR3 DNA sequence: TGTGCCGGAAGCGGGGGCGGGATCCACGTTTTTAGCACAGATACGCAGTATTTT. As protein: CAGSGGGIHVFSTDTQYF.

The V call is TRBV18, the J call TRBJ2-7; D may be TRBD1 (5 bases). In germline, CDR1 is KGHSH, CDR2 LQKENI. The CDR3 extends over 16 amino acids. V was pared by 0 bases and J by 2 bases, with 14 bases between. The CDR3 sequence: CASSPPAQALPYEQYF. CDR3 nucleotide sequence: TGTGCCAGCTCACCACCGGCACAGGCGTTACCCTACGAGCAGTACTTC.